This is a list of T cell receptor beta chains from one sample in a study of shared clonotypes between healthy human individuals. Generated by immunoSEQ multiplex PCR, the TCRdb table keeps only in-frame clones and is missing some. This repertoire shows roughly 1,500,000 clones, 95% to 99% found once; its top ten account for roughly 0.45%. Material for sequencing was naive CD4+ T cells sorted from blood. Receptors were obtained from a man younger than 45 in good health. The CDR3 runs from the conserved cysteine through the conserved F or W. The order of the fields is J gene, V gene, D gene, CDR3 DNA, CDR3 protein. D genes are given only for firm matches.

J gene: TRBJ2-7; V gene: TRBV5-4; D gene: TRBD2; CDR3 DNA: TGTGCCCTCGGGACTAGCGGATCCTACGAGCAGTACTTC; CDR3 protein: CALGTSGSYEQYF
J gene: TRBJ1-5; V gene: TRBV28; D gene: -; CDR3 DNA: TGTGCCAGCAGTTTATCCCCAGCAGATCAGCCCCAGCATTTT; CDR3 protein: CASSLSPADQPQHF
J gene: TRBJ1-2; V gene: TRBV4-1; D gene: TRBD1; CDR3 DNA: TGCGCCAGCAGCCTTCCCGGGACAGTGGGCTACACCTTC; CDR3 protein: CASSLPGTVGYTF
J gene: TRBJ2-6; V gene: TRBV29-1; D gene: TRBD1; CDR3 DNA: TGCAGCGTAGCCGGGACAGGGTCTGGGGCCAACGTCCTGACTTTC; CDR3 protein: CSVAGTGSGANVLTF
J gene: TRBJ2-1; V gene: TRBV18; D gene: -; CDR3 DNA: TGTGCCAGCTCACCTTTAGGAGGGGCGGATGAGCAGTTCTTC; CDR3 protein: CASSPLGGADEQFF
J gene: TRBJ2-6; V gene: TRBV7-9; D gene: -; CDR3 DNA: TGTGCCAGCAGCTTAGGGTCCCGCTCTGGGGCCAACGTCCTGACTTTC; CDR3 protein: CASSLGSRSGANVLTF
J gene: TRBJ2-1; V gene: TRBV19; D gene: TRBD2; CDR3 DNA: TGTGCCAGTGCGGGACTAGCGGGAGGTGAGCAGTTCTTC; CDR3 protein: CASAGLAGGEQFF
J gene: TRBJ2-3; V gene: TRBV14; D gene: -; CDR3 DNA: TGTGCCAGCAGCCCCTTGGGGGCTAGCACAGATACGCAGTATTTT; CDR3 protein: CASSPLGASTDTQYF
J gene: TRBJ2-7; V gene: TRBV15; D gene: -; CDR3 DNA: TGTGCCACCAGCAGAGATGGACTGCCTGAGGGAGAGCAGTACTTC; CDR3 protein: CATSRDGLPEGEQYF
J gene: TRBJ1-5; V gene: TRBV4-1; D gene: -; CDR3 DNA: TGCGCCAGCAGCCTGCTTGTCGCGGCTAATCAGCCCCAGCATTTT; CDR3 protein: CASSLLVAANQPQHF
J gene: TRBJ2-3; V gene: TRBV9; D gene: -; CDR3 DNA: TGTGCCAGCAGCGCCTCCGGGGCCTCAGATACGCAGTATTTT; CDR3 protein: CASSASGASDTQYF
J gene: TRBJ1-5; V gene: TRBV28; D gene: -; CDR3 DNA: TGTGCCAGCACCGAGGCGGGCAGAGGCAATCAGCCCCAGCATTTT; CDR3 protein: CASTEAGRGNQPQHF
J gene: TRBJ2-2; V gene: TRBV27; D gene: TRBD2; CDR3 DNA: TGTGCCAGCAGTTTACCCAGCGGGAGGGCCACCGGGGAGCTGTTTTTT; CDR3 protein: CASSLPSGRATGELFF
J gene: TRBJ2-7; V gene: TRBV7-2; D gene: -; CDR3 DNA: TGTGCCAGCAGCCCCAGCGGGTTTGGGTACGAGCAGTACTTC; CDR3 protein: CASSPSGFGYEQYF
J gene: TRBJ2-7; V gene: TRBV2; D gene: -; CDR3 DNA: TGTGCCAGCAGGCTTGCCGGAGAATACGAGCAGTACTTC; CDR3 protein: CASRLAGEYEQYF
J gene: TRBJ2-1; V gene: TRBV7-2; D gene: -; CDR3 DNA: TGTGCCAGCAGCTTAGCGTTTGGGCATGAGCAGTTCTTC; CDR3 protein: CASSLAFGHEQFF
J gene: TRBJ2-7; V gene: TRBV11-2; D gene: TRBD2; CDR3 DNA: TGTGCCAGCAGCTCGACTAGCGGCTCCTACGAGCAGTACTTC; CDR3 protein: CASSSTSGSYEQYF
J gene: TRBJ2-1; V gene: TRBV6-6; D gene: TRBD2; CDR3 DNA: TGTGCCAGCAGTTACTCGCGGGAGGGCCTGAGTGAGCAGTTCTTC; CDR3 protein: CASSYSREGLSEQFF
J gene: TRBJ2-7; V gene: TRBV6-1; D gene: -; CDR3 DNA: TGTGCCAGCAGCACCGGGGCCCAGAAGTACTTC; CDR3 protein: CASSTGAQKYF
J gene: TRBJ1-5; V gene: TRBV7-9; D gene: -; CDR3 DNA: TGTGCCAGCAGCTCGATCGGGACACAGCCCCAGCATTTT; CDR3 protein: CASSSIGTQPQHF